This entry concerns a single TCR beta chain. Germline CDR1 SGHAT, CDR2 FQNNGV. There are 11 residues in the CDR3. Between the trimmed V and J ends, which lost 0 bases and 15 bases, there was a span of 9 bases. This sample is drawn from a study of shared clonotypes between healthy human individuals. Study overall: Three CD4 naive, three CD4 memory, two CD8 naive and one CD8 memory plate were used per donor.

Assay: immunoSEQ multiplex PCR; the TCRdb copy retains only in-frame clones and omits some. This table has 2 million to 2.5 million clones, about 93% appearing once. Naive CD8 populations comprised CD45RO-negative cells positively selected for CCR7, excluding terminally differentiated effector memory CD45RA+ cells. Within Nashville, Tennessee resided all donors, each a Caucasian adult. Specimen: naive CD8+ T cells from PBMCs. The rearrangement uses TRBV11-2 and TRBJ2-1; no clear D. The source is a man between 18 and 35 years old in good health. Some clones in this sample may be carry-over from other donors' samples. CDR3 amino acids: CASSLEAIMFF. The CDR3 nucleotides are TGTGCCAGCAGCTTAGAAGCGATTATGTTCTTC.